These 20 T cell receptor beta chains were all obtained from the same sample, sequenced in a study of shared clonotypes between healthy human individuals. Sequenced by immunoSEQ multiplex PCR; TCRdb stores in-frame clones only, minus some. This sample carries about 1.5 million clones, roughly 96% of them seen once, and the ten largest clones take approximately 1%. Sequenced: naive CD4+ T cells sorted from blood. The subset is: CD45RA+ positively selected. The receptors derive from a man between 25 and 39 years old in good health.

The rearrangement uses TRBV15 and TRBJ2-7; 16 bases align to TRBD2. Germline CDR1 is LNHNV and CDR2 is YYDKDF (reference sequence). This CDR3 contains 19 residues. Losses at the gene ends were 4 bases for V and 0 bases for J; bases not matched to a gene: 9. Here the CDR3 reads CATSKPGTSGRALSYEQYF. The CDR3 coding sequence is TGTGCCACCAGCAAACCCGGGACTAGCGGGAGGGCCCTCTCCTACGAGCAGTACTTC. The complete variable domain, with remaining parts taken from reference TRBV15 and TRBJ2-7, reads DAMVIQNPRYQVTQFGKPVTLSCSQTLNHNVMYWYQQKSSQAPKLLFHYYDKDFNNEADTPDNFQSRRPNTSFCFLDIRSPGLGDTAMYLCATSKPGTSGRALSYEQYFGPGTRLTVT.

The rearrangement uses TRBV10-2 and TRBJ2-2, with 8 bases matching TRBD2. The CDR3 is 16 residues long. The V and J ends lost 4 bases and 0 bases, in that order; junction bases with no gene match: 4. The germline gives CDR1 WSHSY, CDR2 SAAADI. As DNA, the CDR3 is TGCGCCAGCAGTGTAGGAGCGGGGGCGAACACCGGGGAGCTGTTTTTT. This translates into CASSVGAGANTGELFF.

CDR3 sequence: CASSLRRQGANTGELFF. The DNA of the CDR3 is TGTGCCAGCAGTTTGAGAAGACAGGGGGCGAACACCGGGGAGCTGTTTTTT. The gene calls are TRBV27 and TRBJ2-2; 9 nucleotides line up with TRBD1. The germline gives CDR1 MNHEY, CDR2 SMNVEV (reference sequence). The V gene end was trimmed by 3 bases and the J gene end by 0 bases; junction bases not matched to a gene: 5. The CDR3 runs 17 residues.

This chain links TRBV4-2 with TRBJ1-4; D is unclear. The CDR3 runs to 14 residues. Per germline, CDR1 LGHNA and CDR2 YNFKEQ. The V and J ends lost 5 bases and 10 bases respectively, with 17 bases between them. This CDR3 is CASSLENGVGKLFF. The CDR3, as DNA: TGTGCCAGCAGCTTGGAAAACGGGGTAGGAAAACTGTTTTTT.

This clone was seen a single time. The chain carries TRBV7-2 and TRBJ1-1; TRBD1 matches at 7 bases. The junction had 9 bases not matched to a gene; V was cut back by 2 bases and J by 6 bases. The CDR3 has 15 residues. Per germline, CDR1 SGHTA and CDR2 FQGNSA. CDR3 nucleotide sequence: TGTGCCAGCAGCTTATATTCAGGGGGGATGGCTGAAGCTTTCTTT. Its translation: CASSLYSGGMAEAFF.

This clone is a singleton in its sample. The V gene is TRBV6-5, the J gene TRBJ2-7; a weak D match, TRBD1 (7 bases). V was pared by 1 base and J by 5 bases, with 15 bases between. Germline assignment: CDR1 MNHEY and CDR2 SVGAGI. The CDR3 runs 15 residues. The CDR3, as DNA: TGTGCCAGCAGTTACTATTTCAGGGGGAGGAACGAGCAGTACTTC. This sequence encodes CASSYYFRGRNEQYF.

The J gene is TRBJ2-5, the V gene TRBV20-1; D is undetermined. Germline lookup yields CDR1 DFQATT and CDR2 SNEGSKA (reference sequence). The CDR3 covers 11 residues. V was clipped by 3 bases and J by 4 bases, with 6 bases between them. The CDR3: CSASGRETQYF. The CDR3 DNA follows: TGCAGTGCTAGTGGCAGAGAGACCCAGTACTTC.

The J gene is TRBJ1-2, the V gene TRBV29-1; the D is unclear. The CDR3 is made up of 13 amino acids. Trimming shortened V by 6 bases and J by 4 bases, and 15 bases separated the two germline ends. Looked up from germline, CDR1 is SQVTM and CDR2 is ANQGSEA. The CDR3 region has the DNA TGCAGCGTCCCCCAAGCAGGTTCCTATGGCTACACCTTC. It specifies CSVPQAGSYGYTF.

This clone was recorded a few times. V usage is TRBV10-1 and J usage is TRBJ2-7; 10 bases map to TRBD2. With V trimmed by 3 bases and J by 2 bases, 1 base remained unmatched. Germline V CDR1 and CDR2: WNHNN, SYGVQD (reference sequence). The CDR3 runs to 14 residues. Here the CDR3 reads CASSETSGAYEQYF. DNA for the CDR3: TGCGCCAGCAGTGAAACTAGCGGGGCCTACGAGCAGTACTTC.

CDR3 amino acids: CASRPRTGGLYEQYF. DNA for the CDR3: TGCGCCAGCAGACCTCGGACAGGGGGCCTCTACGAGCAGTACTTC. The chain employs TRBV5-1 and TRBJ2-7, with 11 bases aligning to TRBD1. This CDR3 is built from 15 residues. From germline, CDR1 is SGHRS and CDR2 YFSETQ. J was trimmed by 3 bases and V by 5 bases; bases with no gene match: 7.

On this clone itself: The sample contains more than one DNA sequence encoding this CDR3. The chain carries TRBV7-9 and TRBJ1-4; D is unclear. Trimming left V 3 bases short and J 5 bases short, with 4 bases between. CDR1 is SEHNR, CDR2 FQNEAQ, per germline (reference sequence). The CDR3 covers 12 residues. This CDR3 is CASSLRNEKLFF. CDR3 DNA: TGTGCCAGCAGCTTGCGGAATGAAAAACTGTTTTTT.

Note on this clone: The sample has other DNA sequences that encode this CDR3 too. The chain is built from TRBV18 and TRBJ2-5; TRBD1 might be the D (5 bases). This CDR3 spans 14 amino acids. CDR1 KGHSH and CDR2 LQKENI come from the germline V gene. V was cut by 0 bases and J by 2 bases, with 7 bases left in between. DNA of the CDR3: TGTGCCAGCTCACCACCGGGGCAGCAAGAGACCCAGTACTTC. As protein: CASSPPGQQETQYF.

The rearrangement joins TRBV5-4 to TRBJ1-2; D not resolved. CDR3 size: 15 residues. Germline lookup yields CDR1 SGHNT and CDR2 YYREEE (reference sequence). Trimming pared 1 base from V and 0 bases from J, leaving 10 bases between. The CDR3 protein is CASSLHIEANYGYTF. CDR3 DNA sequence: TGTGCCAGCAGCTTGCACATAGAAGCTAACTATGGCTACACCTTC. Full variable domain (outside the CDR3, taken from reference TRBV5-4 and TRBJ1-2): ETGVTQSPTHLIKTRGQQVTLRCSSQSGHNTVSWYQQALGQGPQFIFQYYREEENGRGNFPPRFSGLQFPNYSSELNVNALELDDSALYLCASSLHIEANYGYTFGSGTRLTVV.

This clone was counted once. The genes are TRBV7-3 and TRBJ1-5; D is unresolved. The germline gives CDR1 SGHTA, CDR2 FQGTGA. The CDR3 sequence is 14 residues long. Trimming stripped 4 bases from V and 1 base from J, with 8 bases between. CDR3 nucleotide sequence: TGTGCCAGCAGCTCTGACGCGAGCAATCAGCCCCAGCATTTT. Its translation: CASSSDASNQPQHF.

V usage is TRBV14 and J usage is TRBJ2-1, with D possibly being TRBD2 (5 bases). Trimming removed 0 bases from V and 0 bases from J, with 12 bases in between. The CDR3 spans 17 residues. Germline CDR1 is SGHDN and CDR2 is FVKESK. CDR3 region: CASSQDPRESSYNEQFF. As DNA, the CDR3 is TGTGCCAGCAGCCAAGATCCGAGGGAAAGCTCCTACAATGAGCAGTTCTTC.

This chain uses TRBV5-4 with TRBJ1-1; D gene unclear. The CDR3 has 13 amino acids. Germline-derived CDR1 and CDR2 are SGHNT and YYREEE (reference sequence). V was clipped by 4 bases and J by 1 base, with 8 bases between them. The CDR3 region has the DNA TGTGCCAGCAGCCAGGACTGGAACACTGAAGCTTTCTTT. Its translation is CASSQDWNTEAFF. The variable domain in full, with the rest retrieved from reference TRBV5-4 and TRBJ1-1, is ETGVTQSPTHLIKTRGQQVTLRCSSQSGHNTVSWYQQALGQGPQFIFQYYREEENGRGNFPPRFSGLQFPNYSSELNVNALELDDSALYLCASSQDWNTEAFFGQGTRLTVV.

The rearrangement uses TRBV7-3 and TRBJ2-1, with 13 bases lining up with TRBD2. CDR3 size: 18 residues. The junction had 10 bases not matched to a gene; V was cut back by 5 bases and J by 3 bases. Germline loops: CDR1 SGHTA, CDR2 FQGTGA. The CDR3 sequence is CASSPYPRTSGSYNEQFF. In DNA form, the CDR3 reads TGTGCCAGCAGCCCCTACCCCCGGACTAGCGGGAGCTACAATGAGCAGTTCTTC.

The chain is built from TRBV7-2 and TRBJ2-3, with 9 bases that match TRBD2. The CDR3 loop spans 16 amino acids. V lost 3 bases to trimming and J lost 1 base; unmatched junction nucleotides: 5. Germline V CDR1 and CDR2: SGHTA, FQGNSA. CDR3 sequence reads: CASSLGLAGRTDTQYF. The CDR3 DNA follows: TGTGCCAGCAGCTTGGGGCTAGCGGGGCGCACAGATACGCAGTATTTT.

The rearrangement links TRBV20-1 to TRBJ2-7; D gene uncertain. Deletions cut 5 bases from V and 4 bases from J, with 6 bases between. This CDR3 region has 10 residues. Germline CDR1 DFQATT, CDR2 SNEGSKA (reference sequence). The CDR3 nucleotides read TGCAGTGCTGAGGCTTACGAGCAGTACTTC. Amino acids: CSAEAYEQYF.

J is TRBJ2-5 and V is TRBV9; D is possibly TRBD1 or TRBD2 (5 bases each). This CDR3 is 14 amino acids long. The V end lost 0 bases, the J end lost 4 bases, and 10 bases lay between the germline ends. CDR1 is SGDLS, CDR2 YYNGEE, per germline. The CDR3 coding sequence is TGTGCCAGCAGCGTAGGAGGGGCACCAGAGACCCAGTACTTC. It yields the protein CASSVGGAPETQYF.